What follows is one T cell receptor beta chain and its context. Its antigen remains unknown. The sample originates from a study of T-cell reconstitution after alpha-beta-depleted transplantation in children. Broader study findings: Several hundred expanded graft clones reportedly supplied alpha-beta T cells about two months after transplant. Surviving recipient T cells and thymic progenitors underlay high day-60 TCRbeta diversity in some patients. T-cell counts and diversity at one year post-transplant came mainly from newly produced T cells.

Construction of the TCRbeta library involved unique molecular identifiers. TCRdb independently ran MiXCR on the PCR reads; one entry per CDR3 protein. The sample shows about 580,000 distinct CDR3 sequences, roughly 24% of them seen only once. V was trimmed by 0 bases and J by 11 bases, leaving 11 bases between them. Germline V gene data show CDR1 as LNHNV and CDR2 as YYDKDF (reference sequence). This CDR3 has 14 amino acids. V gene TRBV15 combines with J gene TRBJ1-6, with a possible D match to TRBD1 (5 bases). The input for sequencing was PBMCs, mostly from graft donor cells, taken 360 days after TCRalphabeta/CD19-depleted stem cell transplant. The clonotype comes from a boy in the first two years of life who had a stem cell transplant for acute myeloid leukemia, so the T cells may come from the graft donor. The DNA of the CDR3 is TGTGCCACCAGCAGAGATATATCGGGGGCACCCCTCCACTTT. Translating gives CATSRDISGAPLHF.